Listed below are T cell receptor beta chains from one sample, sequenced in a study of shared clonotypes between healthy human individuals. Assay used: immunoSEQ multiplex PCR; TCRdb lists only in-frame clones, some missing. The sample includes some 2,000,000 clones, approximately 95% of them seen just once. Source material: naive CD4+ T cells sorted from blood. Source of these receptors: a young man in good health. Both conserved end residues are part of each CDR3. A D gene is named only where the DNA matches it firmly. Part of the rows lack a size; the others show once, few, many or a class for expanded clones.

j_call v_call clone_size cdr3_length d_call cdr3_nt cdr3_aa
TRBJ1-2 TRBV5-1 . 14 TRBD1 TGCGCCAGCAGCTTCGACGGACAGGGCTATGGCTACACCTTC CASSFDGQGYGYTF
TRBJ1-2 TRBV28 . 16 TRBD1 TGTGCCAGCAGCGGGGGACCAACAGGGGTGGCCTATGGCTACACCTTC CASSGGPTGVAYGYTF
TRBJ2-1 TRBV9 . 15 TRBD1 TGTGCCAGCAGCCCTCGGACAGGGGGGGCCAATGAGCAGTTCTTC CASSPRTGGANEQFF
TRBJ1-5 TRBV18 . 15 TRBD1 TGTGCCAGCTCACTCCGGACAGGCCAGAATCAGCCCCAGCATTTT CASSLRTGQNQPQHF
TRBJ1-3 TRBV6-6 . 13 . TGTGCCAGCAGTAAAAAGGACGGAAACACCATATATTTT CASSKKDGNTIYF
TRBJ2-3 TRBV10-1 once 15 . TGCGCCAGCAGTGAGTCGAGTATTGGGCAGCATACGCAGTATTTT CASSESSIGQHTQYF
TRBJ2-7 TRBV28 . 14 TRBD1 TGTGCCAGCAGGTCCGGGACAGGGGATTCAGAGCAGTACTTC CASRSGTGDSEQYF
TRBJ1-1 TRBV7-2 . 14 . TGTGCCAGCAGCCTAGGACAGCTAAACACTGAAGCTTTCTTT CASSLGQLNTEAFF
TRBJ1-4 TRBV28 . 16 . TGTGCCAGCAGGCCGCAGGGCGCCTCAACTAATGAAAAACTGTTTTTT CASRPQGASTNEKLFF
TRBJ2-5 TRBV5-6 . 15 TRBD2 TGTGCCAGCAGCTTGCTAGCGGGAGTCTCAGAGACCCAGTACTTC CASSLLAGVSETQYF
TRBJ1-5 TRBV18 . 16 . TGTGCCAGCTCACCACTCCCGGACATTAGCAATCAGCCCCAGCATTTT CASSPLPDISNQPQHF
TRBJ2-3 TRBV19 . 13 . TGTGCCAGTAGTATAGGGAAAACAGATACGCAGTATTTT CASSIGKTDTQYF
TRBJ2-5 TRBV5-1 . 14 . TGCGCCAGCAGCTTGTTTTCAAACCAAGAGACCCAGTACTTC CASSLFSNQETQYF
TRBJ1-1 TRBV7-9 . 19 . TGTGCCAGCAGCTTAGTGGGCAGGCTTAGGGCCCTGTTGGACACTGAAGCTTTCTTT CASSLVGRLRALLDTEAFF
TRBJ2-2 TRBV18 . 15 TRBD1 TGTGCCAGCTCACCTCTAACAGGGGACACCGGGGAGCTGTTTTTT CASSPLTGDTGELFF
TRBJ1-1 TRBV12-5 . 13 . TGTGCTAGTGGTTTGAATTCGAACACTGAAGCTTTCTTT CASGLNSNTEAFF
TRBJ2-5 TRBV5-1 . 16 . TGCGCCAGCAGCTTGGAAGATAGCGGAGGTAGAGAGACCCAGTACTTC CASSLEDSGGRETQYF
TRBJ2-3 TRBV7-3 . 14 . TGTGCCAGCAGCGCGGACTGGAGCACAGATACGCAGTATTTT CASSADWSTDTQYF
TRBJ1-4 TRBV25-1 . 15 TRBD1 TGTGCCAGCAGTGCGCCCGGGACAGGGTTGGTAAAACTGTTTTTT CASSAPGTGLVKLFF
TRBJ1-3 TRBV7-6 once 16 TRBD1 TGTGCCAGCGGCGGGGGACAGTTAATCTCTGGAAACACCATATATTTT CASGGGQLISGNTIYF
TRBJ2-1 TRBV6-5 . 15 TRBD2 TGTGCCAGCAGCCTCGGACTAGCGGGAGTACGTGAGCAGTTCTTC CASSLGLAGVREQFF
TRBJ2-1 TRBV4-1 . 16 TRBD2 TGCGCCAGCAGCCAAGGGGCGGGGGGGCCCTACAATGAGCAGTTCTTC CASSQGAGGPYNEQFF
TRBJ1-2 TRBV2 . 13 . TGTGCCAGCGGGGGGAGGTCTAACTATGGCTACACCTTC CASGGRSNYGYTF
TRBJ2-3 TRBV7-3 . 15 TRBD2 TGTGCCAGCAGCTTTGGGACTAGCGGTTCGGGGGCGCAGTATTTT CASSFGTSGSGAQYF
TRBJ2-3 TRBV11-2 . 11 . TGTGCCAGCAGCCCGACAGATACGCAGTATTTT CASSPTDTQYF
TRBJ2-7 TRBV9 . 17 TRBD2 TGTGCCAGCAGCCCCCTCTCCCCGACTAGCGGGGGATACGAGCAGTACTTC CASSPLSPTSGGYEQYF
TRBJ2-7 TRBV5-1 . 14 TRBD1 TGCGCCAGCAGCGTACAGGGGTCCTCCTACGAGCAGTACTTC CASSVQGSSYEQYF
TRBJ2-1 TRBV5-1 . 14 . TGCGCCAGCAGACTTGGGGAAATAAGCAATGAGCAGTTCTTC CASRLGEISNEQFF
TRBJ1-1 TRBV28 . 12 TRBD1 TGTGCCAGCAGTGCCGGGACAGCTGAAGCTTTCTTT CASSAGTAEAFF
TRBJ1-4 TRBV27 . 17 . TGTGCCAGCAGTTTTAATTCGGGGGGTTGGTCGGAAGAAAAACTGTTTTTT CASSFNSGGWSEEKLFF
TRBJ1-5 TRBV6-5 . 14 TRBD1 TGTGCCAGCCGCGGGACAGGGGTAAATCAGCCCCAGCATTTT CASRGTGVNQPQHF
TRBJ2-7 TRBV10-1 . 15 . TGCGCCACCCGACTAGACGGGACGGACTCCTACGAGCAGTACTTC CATRLDGTDSYEQYF
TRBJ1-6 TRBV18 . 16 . TGTGCCAGCTCACGCCCTGGGCAGAGCGAGAATTCACCCCTCCACTTT CASSRPGQSENSPLHF
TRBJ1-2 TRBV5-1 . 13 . TGCGCCAGCAGCTTCGAGGGGCTCCTGGGCTACACCTTC CASSFEGLLGYTF
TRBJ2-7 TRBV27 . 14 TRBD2 TGTGCCAGCAGTCTTAGCGGGGGAGTATACGAGCAGTACTTC CASSLSGGVYEQYF
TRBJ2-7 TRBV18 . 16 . TGTGCCAGCTCACCACCAAGGACAGTTCATTCCTACGAGCAGTACTTC CASSPPRTVHSYEQYF
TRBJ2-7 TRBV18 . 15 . TGTGCCAGCTCACCAGGGCAGCAGGGTGGCTACGAGCAGTACTTC CASSPGQQGGYEQYF
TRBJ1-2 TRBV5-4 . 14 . TGTGCCAGCAGCTTGGAGGGCCCTATTTATGGCTACACCTTC CASSLEGPIYGYTF
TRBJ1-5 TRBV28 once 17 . TGTGCCAGCAGTTTATGGGCAGGGTCAAATAGCAATCAGCCCCAGCATTTT CASSLWAGSNSNQPQHF
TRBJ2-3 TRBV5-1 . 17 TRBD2 TGCGCCAGCAGCTTAGACCTGAGCGGGGGGGGCACAGATACGCAGTATTTT CASSLDLSGGGTDTQYF
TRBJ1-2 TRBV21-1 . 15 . TGTGCCAGCAGCAAAGTCCCAGGGTGGAAGCATGGCTACACCTTC CASSKVPGWKHGYTF
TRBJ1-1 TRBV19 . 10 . TGTGCCACCCTCAGGACTGAAGCTTTCTTT CATLRTEAFF
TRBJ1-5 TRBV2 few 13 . TGTGCCAGCAGTTTGACAGTTAATCAGCCCCAGCATTTT CASSLTVNQPQHF
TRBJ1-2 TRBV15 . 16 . TGTGCCACCAGCAGAGGAGGGGGTGTTAGGGACTATGGCTACACCTTC CATSRGGGVRDYGYTF
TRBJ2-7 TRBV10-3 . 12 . TGTGCCATCAGCCCTACCTCCTACGAGCAGTACTTC CAISPTSYEQYF
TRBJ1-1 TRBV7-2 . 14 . TGTGCCAGCAGCGGAGGCTCACGGAACACTGAAGCTTTCTTT CASSGGSRNTEAFF
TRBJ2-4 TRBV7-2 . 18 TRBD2 TGTGCCAGCAGCTTAGGGTCCTCTAGCGGGTTTGTCAAAAACATTCAGTACTTC CASSLGSSSGFVKNIQYF